A selection of T cell receptor beta chains follows, all from one sample in a study of T cells expressing NK-cell markers. TCRdb re-called the 5' RACE reads and catalogs CDR3 proteins one per entry, DNA excluded. The sample includes around 140,000 distinct CDR3 sequences. The specimen was blood T cells: a sorted CD56 or NKG2C T cell subset, CD4+ or CD8+ T cells, or bulk PBMC T cells (not recorded which). These receptors were obtained from a man in his late teens or twenties in good health. CDR3s include the opening cysteine and the closing phenylalanine or tryptophan. The order of the fields is J gene, V gene, CDR3 protein.

TRBJ1-6,TRBV27,CASRGRDSRTNSPLHF
TRBJ2-1,TRBV24-1,CATHPGLGDGEQFF
TRBJ2-2,TRBV11-2,CASSLRAANTGELFF
TRBJ2-7,TRBV5-5,CASSFLSLYDGEQYF
TRBJ1-2,TRBV12-5,CASVHRGRRDGYTF
TRBJ2-7,TRBV10-3,CATSELWTSGSSYEQYF
TRBJ1-6,TRBV4-3,CASSQDSTEHNSPLHF
TRBJ2-1,TRBV10-3,CAIWPGQPDNEQFF
TRBJ2-7,TRBV25-1,CASSYPGTSVYEQYF
TRBJ2-6,TRBV27,CASGRDRGRGGANVLTF
TRBJ2-3,TRBV5-1,CASSYRDSTDTQYF
TRBJ2-3,TRBV7-4,CASSSTSLAQYF
TRBJ2-2,TRBV7-9,CASSLTSANTGELFF
TRBJ2-1,TRBV29-1,CSVEDRSGTYNEQFF
TRBJ2-1,TRBV29-1,CSVAQGSNEQFF
TRBJ2-3,TRBV2,CASRENSGRATDTQYF
TRBJ2-7,TRBV7-6,CASSSIRSSYEQYF
TRBJ1-3,TRBV7-9,CASSYSESGNTIYF
TRBJ2-7,TRBV4-3,CASSQDYWREPIYEQYF
TRBJ2-2,TRBV5-6,CASSLPGQGGGELFF
TRBJ2-2,TRBV4-1,CASSQDRLAGVPVTGELFF
TRBJ2-7,TRBV11-2,CASSLDLGMAPYEQYF
TRBJ2-5,TRBV11-2,CASSSFSGRQPRETQYF
TRBJ2-1,TRBV5-1,CASSFGQFEYNEQFF
TRBJ2-7,TRBV5-5,CASSLHRGNEQYF
TRBJ2-2,TRBV20-1,CSARDSGGRNTGELFF
TRBJ2-1,TRBV14,CASSLAGNVGEQFF
TRBJ1-2,TRBV3-1,CASSPGQGNYGYTF
TRBJ2-3,TRBV6-4,CASTSSTDTQYF
TRBJ2-3,TRBV7-8,CASSFTLAGVSTDTQYF
TRBJ2-1,TRBV3-1,CASSQDRADSYNEQFF
TRBJ2-2,TRBV13,CASSYRTSGNTGELFF
TRBJ2-2,TRBV20-1,CSAQRNTGELFF
TRBJ2-3,TRBV3-1,CASSHVAGGPSDTQYF
TRBJ2-1,TRBV15,CATVGTSGTYNEQFF
TRBJ2-1,TRBV5-5,CASSPDSARLGNEQFF
TRBJ2-6,TRBV11-1,CASSIPGHGEPDGANVLTF
TRBJ2-1,TRBV25-1,CASATSGVYIYNEQFF
TRBJ2-5,TRBV29-1,CSVVFVGQGQETQYF
TRBJ2-5,TRBV18,CASSPNKREGKETQYF
TRBJ2-7,TRBV14,CASSPTGAYEQYF
TRBJ2-6,TRBV5-5,CASSLVPGGSGANVLTF
TRBJ2-1,TRBV5-5,CASSSEGSGALYNEQFF
TRBJ2-7,TRBV12-5,CASGLGSTYEQYF
TRBJ2-1,TRBV7-8,CASSRALRQSSYNEQFF
TRBJ2-3,TRBV5-1,CASSGGGSGDTQYF
TRBJ1-5,TRBV21-1,CASSSRFSQPQHF
TRBJ2-5,TRBV5-1,CASSLAGPGETQYF
TRBJ2-3,TRBV29-1,CSVEEGTGIHPGQYF
TRBJ2-7,TRBV18,CASLKTGPYEQYF
TRBJ2-1,TRBV20-1,CSARASGTGYPISYNEQFF
TRBJ2-3,TRBV20-1,CRLLDGYISTDTQYF
TRBJ2-5,TRBV12-3/TRBV12-4,CASTPRGWETQYF
TRBJ2-7,TRBV20-1,CSARDFRRQEFYEQYF
TRBJ2-1,TRBV27,CASSLAWGSYNEQFF
TRBJ2-1,TRBV13,CASSLKGVDNEQFF